This TCR beta chain was obtained from a study of T cell responses to AZD1222 COVID-19 vaccine. CDR1 SGHVS and CDR2 FQNEAQ come from the germline V gene. Trimming removed 5 bases from V and 0 bases from J; junction bases left unmatched: 5. The CDR3 spans 16 residues. Regarding this clone: The antigen is unknown.

Findings and limits, study-wide: CD4 TCRs linked to vaccination spanned spike, dominating at 160-218 and 743-854. Only a handful of AZD1222 recipients, several in all, had baseline seropositivity. White British donors predominated, females outnumbered males, and clonal diversity was possibly underestimated.

Here immunoSEQ multiplex PCR was the method, and the copy in TCRdb shows in-frame clones only, minus some. This sample carries around 97,000 clones, 90% to 95% of them seen once, and the ten largest clones take 45% to 55%. V usage is TRBV7-8 and J usage is TRBJ2-2; 8 bases map to TRBD2. The source material was peripheral blood, sampled on day 0 of AZD1222 vaccination. This TCR came from an adult in good health. DNA for the CDR3: TGTGCCAGCAGCCAACTAGCGGTCGCGAACACCGGGGAGCTGTTTTTT. Translation gives CASSQLAVANTGELFF.